This T cell receptor beta chain is from a study of read filtering for tumor transcriptome and immune sequencing. The overall study: RNA-seq yielded only roughly 75 to 1,300 TCR reads, IR-seq about 4 to 11 million.

The CDR3 is made up of 13 amino acids. The V gene's germline CDR1 is DFQATT and CDR2 SNEGSKA (reference sequence). This clonotype was detected ten times or more. Its antigen remains unknown. From approximately 430 ng of RNA, a library with molecular barcoded alpha/delta and beta/gamma adaptors was made. TCRdb itself ran the reads through MiXCR, one entry per CDR3 protein. In the table there are some 120,000 distinct CDR3 sequences, 10% to 15% of which are singletons. Study-wide results and caveats: Even smaller IR-seq throughput identified most shared clonotypes.

This clonotype originated in a donor aged 40 or older with multiple myeloma. The sequencing input was a population of CD138-negative cells sorted from bone marrow. V gene TRBV20-1 combines with J gene TRBJ2-3; 8 nucleotides match TRBD2. CDR3 amino acids: CSALAGSTDTQYF. As DNA, the CDR3 is TGCAGCGCATTAGCGGGGTCCACAGATACGCAGTATTTT.